Reported below is one T cell receptor beta chain. The repertoire was sequenced with immunoSEQ multiplex PCR; TCRdb's copy has only in-frame clones and lacks some. The top ten hold about 6.7% of the sample, which has 250,000 or so clones, around 88% seen once. These data originate in a study of blood T cell repertoires in COVID-19. Germline loops: CDR1 MGHDK, CDR2 SYGVNS. CDR3 length: 14 residues. The V end lost 7 bases, the J end lost 2 bases, and 12 bases lay between the germline ends. The V gene is TRBV25-1, the J gene TRBJ1-3, with D tentatively TRBD1 (5 bases). Sequencing was performed on peripheral blood. This sequence was found in a woman in her thirties with COVID-19, enrolled during active disease. CDR3 DNA: TGTGCCAGCATGGGGGGGGGAGCTGGAAACACCATATATTTT. Its protein is CASMGGGAGNTIYF. Full variable domain (outside the CDR3, taken from reference TRBV25-1 and TRBJ1-3): EADIYQTPRYLVIGTGKKITLECSQTMGHDKMYWYQQDPGMELHLIHYSYGVNSTEKGDLSSESTVSRIRTEHFPLTLESARPSHTSQYLCASMGGGAGNTIYFGEGSWLTVV.